The entry below gives a single T cell receptor (beta chain) sequence along with its context. The sample belongs to a study of T cells in Graves' hyperthyroidism and ophthalmopathy. Amplified TCR beta CDR3 regions came from RNA transcripts. The TCR CDR3 was amplified in a first-round RT-PCR using the HTBI primer set. TCRdb ran MiXCR on the multiplex PCR reads and lists one entry per CDR3 protein. Here the sample spans about 560,000 distinct CDR3 sequences, under 60% being singletons. In patients aged 18 to 65, hyperthyroidism was newly diagnosed, with duration under 2 months. Lactation, pregnancy, other autoimmune disease or uncontrolled infection led to exclusion of patients. Germline V gives CDR1 KGHDR, CDR2 SFDVKD. V gave up 0 bases and J gave up 0 bases, with 13 bases separating them. CDR3 size: 18 residues.

Source material: peripheral blood or thyroid tissue (not recorded which). The chain carries TRBV24-1 and TRBJ2-2; D may be TRBD1 or TRBD2 (5 bases each). This receptor was identified in a woman under 30 with Graves' hyperthyroidism. CDR3 protein: CATSDLPWGSTNTGELFF. The CDR3 coding sequence is TGTGCCACCAGTGATTTGCCTTGGGGGTCCACGAACACCGGGGAGCTGTTTTTT.